This T cell receptor (beta chain) was recorded in a study of shared clonotypes between healthy human individuals. TCRdb's table, derived via immunoSEQ multiplex PCR, lists solely in-frame clones and lacks some. The data hold millions of clones, with 95% observed a single time. Trimming removed 7 bases from V and 0 bases from J, with 13 bases in between. The CDR3 is 14 amino acids. Germline V gene sequence: CDR1 MNHNY, CDR2 SVGAGI (reference sequence). Input material: naive CD4+ T cells sorted from blood. Stated subset: CD45RA+ positively selected. The sequence derives from a man aged 18 to 29 in good health. The V and J genes are TRBV6-6 and TRBJ2-7; D unresolved. CDR3 coding DNA: TGTGCCAGCACCCTGACCAGCAGCTCCTACGAGCAGTACTTC. Its protein product is CASTLTSSSYEQYF.